The 18 T cell receptor beta chains below were found in one sample sequenced in a study of T cell responses to AZD1222 COVID-19 vaccine. Clones were sequenced by immunoSEQ multiplex PCR, and TCRdb holds only the in-frame ones, with some missing. The sample shows more than 80,000 clones, approximately 92% of them seen only once. The sequencing here drew on peripheral blood, taken 28 days after the second AZD1222 dose. Source of these receptors: an adult who received the AZD1222 COVID-19 vaccine.

This chain links TRBV12-3 or TRBV12-4 with TRBJ2-1; D not resolved. Trimming removed 0 bases at V and 9 bases at J, with 6 bases between. This CDR3 is built from 12 residues. CDR3 amino acids: CASSLAPSEQFF. The CDR3 DNA sequence: TGTGCCAGCAGTTTAGCTCCCAGTGAGCAGTTCTTC.

This clone came up once. The J gene is TRBJ1-3, the V gene TRBV9; D call uncertain. This CDR3 is 14 amino acids long. The germline V gene encodes CDR1 SGDLS and CDR2 YYNGEE. V was trimmed by 0 bases and J by 4 bases, leaving 8 bases between them. The CDR3 region is CASSVGRRGNTIYF. DNA for the CDR3: TGTGCCAGCAGCGTAGGACGACGGGGAAACACCATATATTTT.

This chain uses TRBV20-1 with TRBJ2-3, with TRBD2 matching 9 bases. The CDR3 has 14 residues. Germline loops: CDR1 DFQATT, CDR2 SNEGSKA (reference sequence). V was pared by 3 bases and J by 4 bases, with 5 bases of the junction left unmatched. This chain's CDR3 is CSASISGGADTQYF. The CDR3 DNA follows: TGCAGTGCTAGTATTAGCGGGGGTGCAGATACGCAGTATTTT.

The chain has TRBV7-8 and TRBJ2-7; D not certain. Germline values: CDR1 SGHVS, CDR2 FQNEAQ. The CDR3 runs to 14 residues. Trimming shortened V by 0 bases and J by 6 bases, and 12 bases separated the two germline ends. CDR3 region: CASSLAPQVSEQYF. The CDR3 DNA reads TGTGCCAGCAGCTTAGCCCCCCAAGTGAGCGAGCAGTACTTC.

The chain links TRBV27 to TRBJ1-6, with D tentatively TRBD1 (6 bases). This CDR3 spans 15 amino acids. In germline, CDR1 is MNHEY, CDR2 SMNVEV (reference sequence). Deletions cut 2 bases from V and 10 bases from J, with 15 bases between. The CDR3 protein is CASSLGSGARSPLHF. The CDR3 DNA is TGTGCCAGCAGTTTAGGGTCGGGGGCGCGGTCACCCCTCCACTTT.

V usage is TRBV6-5 and J usage is TRBJ2-1, with TRBD2 as a possible D gene (6 bases). Germline V gives CDR1 MNHEY, CDR2 SVGAGI. V was trimmed by 2 bases and J by 7 bases, leaving 15 bases between them. There are 15 residues in the CDR3. CDR3 protein: CASSYVGGRANEQFF. CDR3 bases: TGTGCCAGCAGTTACGTGGGAGGCCGCGCGAATGAGCAGTTCTTC.

The chain has TRBV5-1 and TRBJ1-2; the D is unclear. The germline V and J ends were trimmed by 0 bases and 4 bases, with 7 bases remaining between them. The CDR3 totals 13 residues. CDR1 is SGHRS, CDR2 YFSETQ, per germline. CDR3 residues: CASSLDDGYGYTF. CDR3 nucleotides: TGCGCCAGCAGCTTGGATGACGGCTATGGCTACACCTTC. Filled out from reference TRBV5-1 and TRBJ1-2, the complete variable domain reads KAGVTQTPRYLIKTRGQQVTLSCSPISGHRSVSWYQQTPGQGLQFLFEYFSETQRNKGNFPGRFSGRQFSNSRSEMNVSTLELGDSALYLCASSLDDGYGYTFGSGTRLTVV.

The chain couples TRBV2 to TRBJ1-2; perhaps TRBD1 as D (6 bases). The CDR3 totals 14 residues. Trimming cost V 2 bases and J 2 bases, with 9 bases left between them. CDR1 SNHLY and CDR2 FYNNEI come from the germline V gene. This chain's CDR3 is CASSEQGRNYGYTF. The CDR3 region has the DNA TGTGCCAGCAGTGAACAGGGGCGCAACTATGGCTACACCTTC. The entire variable domain, with the rest obtained from reference TRBV2 and TRBJ1-2, is as follows: EPEVTQTPSHQVTQMGQEVILRCVPISNHLYFYWYRQILGQKVEFLVSFYNNEISEKSEIFDDQFSVERPDGSNFTLKIRSTKLEDSAMYFCASSEQGRNYGYTFGSGTRLTVV.

J is TRBJ2-3 and V is TRBV6-6; TRBD2 matches at 7 bases. The CDR3 covers 15 residues. V was pared by 10 bases and J by 1 base, with 11 bases of the junction left unmatched. From germline, CDR1 is MNHNY and CDR2 SVGAGI (reference sequence). Written as DNA, the CDR3 is TGTGCCATCCAGATAGGGGCGGGAGGCACAGATACGCAGTATTTT. Amino acids: CAIQIGAGGTDTQYF.

The V gene is TRBV18, the J gene TRBJ2-7; D is perhaps TRBD2 (7 bases). V shed 1 base and J shed 6 bases, with 10 bases lying between them. The germline V gene encodes CDR1 KGHSH and CDR2 LQKENI. The CDR3 length is 13 residues. CDR3 sequence: CASSPQGGSEQYF. The CDR3 DNA reads TGTGCCAGCTCACCACAGGGGGGGTCCGAGCAGTACTTC.

The chain combines TRBV2 with TRBJ1-2, with a tentative D call TRBD1 (5 bases). Germline V lookup: CDR1 SNHLY, CDR2 FYNNEI. The CDR3 is 15 amino acids. Deletions cut 8 bases from V and 4 bases from J, with 20 bases between. The CDR3 DNA sequence: TGTGCCAGCGTTTCGCAGGGACTCAAGCCCTATGGCTACACCTTC. Translation gives CASVSQGLKPYGYTF.

This chain uses TRBV19 with TRBJ1-2; weak D call: TRBD1 (6 bases). Germline values: CDR1 LNHDA, CDR2 SQIVND (reference sequence). The V end lost 4 bases, the J end lost 4 bases, and 16 bases lay between the germline ends. The CDR3 is made up of 15 amino acids. The CDR3 here is CASSTTPQGFYGYTF. In nucleotides, the CDR3 is TGTGCCAGTAGTACCACCCCACAGGGCTTCTATGGCTACACCTTC.

Regarding this clone: A read error may account for a junction end that differs from germline. The chain has TRBV12-3 or TRBV12-4 and TRBJ1-1, with unresolved D. This CDR3 region has 12 residues. CDR3 nucleotides: TGTGCCACACGGAGGACGCCCGACGGCATACTCTTT. Residues: CATRRTPDGILF.

The V call is TRBV7-9, the J call TRBJ1-1; a possible D gene is TRBD1 (5 bases). The germline gives CDR1 SEHNR, CDR2 FQNEAQ (reference sequence). This CDR3 is 16 amino acids long. V lost 5 bases to trimming and J lost 5 bases, with 21 bases between them. The CDR3 sequence is CASSRGYQDLGTEAFF. CDR3 DNA: TGTGCCAGCAGCAGGGGCTACCAGGACTTGGGAACTGAAGCTTTCTTT. Based on the CDR3 plus reference TRBV7-9 and TRBJ1-1, the full variable domain is DTGVSQNPRHKITKRGQNVTFRCDPISEHNRLYWYRQTLGQGPEFLTYFQNEAQLEKSRLLSDRFSAERPKGSFSTLEIQRTEQGDSAMYLCASSRGYQDLGTEAFFGQGTRLTVV.

The gene calls are TRBV27 and TRBJ1-1; 10 nucleotides line up with TRBD1. Losses at the gene ends were 2 bases for V and 4 bases for J; bases not matched to a gene: 1. From germline, CDR1 is MNHEY and CDR2 SMNVEV (reference sequence). The CDR3 runs 14 residues. The CDR3 loop is CASSLRTGGTEAFF. The CDR3 bases are TGTGCCAGCAGTTTACGGACAGGGGGCACTGAAGCTTTCTTT.

The V call is TRBV20-1, the J call TRBJ2-1; 9 positions agree with TRBD2. Germline V gene sequence: CDR1 DFQATT, CDR2 SNEGSKA (reference sequence). V lost 3 bases and J lost 5; bases outside the gene matches: 14. The CDR3 extends over 17 amino acids. CDR3 loop: CSASATPGLASHNEQFF. CDR3 bases: TGCAGTGCTAGTGCAACACCGGGACTAGCCAGCCACAATGAGCAGTTCTTC.

The rearrangement links TRBV5-6 to TRBJ2-7; 8 positions match TRBD2. V dropped 0 bases and J dropped 5; count of bases not matched to a gene: 16. The CDR3 has 18 residues. Looked up from germline, CDR1 is SGHDT and CDR2 is YYEEEE. The CDR3 coding sequence is TGTGCCAGCAGCTTGGTGCGGGGGGCACGAGGGAGGAGGAACGAGCAGTACTTC. Its translation is CASSLVRGARGRRNEQYF.

This clone was counted a single time. The genes are TRBV7-2 and TRBJ1-2; 10 bases fit TRBD1. The CDR3 has 13 amino acids. V lost 4 bases to trimming and J lost 4 bases; unmatched junction nucleotides: 0. Germline V gene sequence: CDR1 SGHTA, CDR2 FQGNSA. CDR3 region: CASSWTGGYGYTF. The CDR3 DNA follows: TGTGCCAGCAGCTGGACAGGGGGCTATGGCTACACCTTC.